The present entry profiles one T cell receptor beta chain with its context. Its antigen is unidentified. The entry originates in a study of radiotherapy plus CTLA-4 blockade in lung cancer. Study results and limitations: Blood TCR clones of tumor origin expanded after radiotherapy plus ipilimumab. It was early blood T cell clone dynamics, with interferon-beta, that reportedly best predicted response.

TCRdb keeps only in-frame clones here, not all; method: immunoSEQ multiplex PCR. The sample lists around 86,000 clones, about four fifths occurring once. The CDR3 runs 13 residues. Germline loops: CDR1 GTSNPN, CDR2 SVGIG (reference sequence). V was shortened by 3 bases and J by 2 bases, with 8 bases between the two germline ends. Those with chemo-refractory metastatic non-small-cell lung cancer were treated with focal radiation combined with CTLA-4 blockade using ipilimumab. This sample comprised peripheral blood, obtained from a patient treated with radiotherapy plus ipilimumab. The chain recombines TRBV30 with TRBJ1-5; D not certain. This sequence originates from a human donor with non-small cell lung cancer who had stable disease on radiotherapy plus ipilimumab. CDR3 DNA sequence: TGTGCCTGGAGGGGCGGTGGCAATCAGCCCCAGCATTTT. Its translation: CAWRGGGNQPQHF.